This T cell receptor (beta chain) comes out of a study of T cell repertoires in cytomegalovirus infection. TCRdb itself ran the reads through MiXCR, one entry per CDR3 protein. The data hold some 350,000 distinct CDR3 sequences, with about a sixth observed a single time. Study-wide results and caveats: Dominating the ex vivo response were HLA-C-restricted CMV-specific TCR beta clonotypes.

This clonotype has only a few counts. Antigen specificity is unknown. The sequenced sample was PBMCs. The sequence came from a human donor in good health (CMV status not recorded). Some clones in this sample may be carry-over from other donors' samples.

This chain's CDR3 is CASSQAASGRSYEQYF. The CDR3 coding sequence is TGTGCCAGCAGCCAAGCGGCGTCAGGGCGATCCTACGAGCAGTACTTC. The gene calls are TRBV7-2 and TRBJ2-7, with D perhaps assigned TRBD1 or TRBD2 (5 bases each). Trimming removed 5 bases from V and 1 base from J, with 18 bases in between. Germline V gene sequence: CDR1 SGHTA, CDR2 FQGNSA. This CDR3 spans 16 amino acids. The full variable domain, in which reference TRBV7-2 and TRBJ2-7 provide the parts outside the CDR3, is GAGVSQSPSNKVTEKGKDVELRCDPISGHTALYWYRQSLGQGLEFLIYFQGNSAPDKSGLPSDRFSAERTGGSVSTLTIQRTQQEDSAVYLCASSQAASGRSYEQYFGPGTRLTVT.